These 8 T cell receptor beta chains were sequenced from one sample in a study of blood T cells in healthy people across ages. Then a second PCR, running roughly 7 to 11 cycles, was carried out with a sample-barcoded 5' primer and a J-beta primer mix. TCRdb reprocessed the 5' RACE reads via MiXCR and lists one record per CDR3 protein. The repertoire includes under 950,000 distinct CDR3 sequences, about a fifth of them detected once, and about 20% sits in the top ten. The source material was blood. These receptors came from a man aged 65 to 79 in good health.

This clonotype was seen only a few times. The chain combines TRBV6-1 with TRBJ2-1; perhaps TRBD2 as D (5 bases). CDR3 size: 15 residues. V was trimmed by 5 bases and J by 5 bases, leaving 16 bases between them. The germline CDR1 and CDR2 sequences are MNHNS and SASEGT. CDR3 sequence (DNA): TGTGCCAGCAGTTCGAGGGCTTTTTATCACAATGAGCAGTTCTTC. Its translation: CASSSRAFYHNEQFF.

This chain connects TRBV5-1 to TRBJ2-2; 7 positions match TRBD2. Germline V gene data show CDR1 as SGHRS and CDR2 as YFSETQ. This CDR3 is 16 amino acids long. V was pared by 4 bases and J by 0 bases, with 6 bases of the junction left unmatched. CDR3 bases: TGCGCCAGCAGCGGAGGACTAGTCGCGAACACCGGGGAGCTGTTTTTT. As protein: CASSGGLVANTGELFF.

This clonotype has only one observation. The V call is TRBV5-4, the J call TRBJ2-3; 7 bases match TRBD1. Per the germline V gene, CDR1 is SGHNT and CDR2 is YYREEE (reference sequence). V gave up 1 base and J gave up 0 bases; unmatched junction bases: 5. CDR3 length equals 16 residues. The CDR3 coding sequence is TGTGCCAGCAGCTTGCGAACAGGGGCCAGCACAGATACGCAGTATTTT. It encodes CASSLRTGASTDTQYF.

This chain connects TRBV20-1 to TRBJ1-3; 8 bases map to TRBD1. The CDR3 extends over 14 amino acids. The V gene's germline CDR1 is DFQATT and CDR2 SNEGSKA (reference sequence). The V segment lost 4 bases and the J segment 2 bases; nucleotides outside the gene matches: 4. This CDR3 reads CSAIPGQAGNTIYF. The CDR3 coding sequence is TGCAGTGCTATCCCGGGACAGGCTGGAAACACCATATATTTT.

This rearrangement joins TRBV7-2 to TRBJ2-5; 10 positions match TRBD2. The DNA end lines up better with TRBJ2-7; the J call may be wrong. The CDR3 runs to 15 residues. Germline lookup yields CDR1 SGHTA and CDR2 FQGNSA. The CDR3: CASSLGLAGIYEQYF. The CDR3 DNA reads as TGTGCCAGCAGCTTAGGACTAGCGGGTATCTACGAGCAGTACTTC.

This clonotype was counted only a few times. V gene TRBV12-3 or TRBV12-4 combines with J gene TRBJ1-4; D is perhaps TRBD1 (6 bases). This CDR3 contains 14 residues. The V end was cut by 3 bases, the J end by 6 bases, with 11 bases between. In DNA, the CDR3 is TGTGCCAGCAGTTTTTCGGGGGCGGATGAAAAACTGTTTTTT. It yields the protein CASSFSGADEKLFF.

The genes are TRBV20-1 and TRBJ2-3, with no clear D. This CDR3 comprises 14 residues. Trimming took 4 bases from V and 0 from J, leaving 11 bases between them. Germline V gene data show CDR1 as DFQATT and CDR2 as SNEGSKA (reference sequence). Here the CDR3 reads CSAMGLGSTDTQYF. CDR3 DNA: TGCAGTGCTATGGGTTTGGGGAGCACAGATACGCAGTATTTT.

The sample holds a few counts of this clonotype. CDR3 in DNA: TGCGCCAGCAGCTTCGGGACGGGATACAATGAGCAGTTCTTC. It encodes CASSFGTGYNEQFF. The genes are TRBV5-1 and TRBJ2-1, with D tentatively TRBD1 or TRBD2 (5 bases each). Per germline, CDR1 SGHRS and CDR2 YFSETQ. V was shortened by 2 bases and J by 4 bases, with 10 bases between the two germline ends. This CDR3 is built from 14 residues.